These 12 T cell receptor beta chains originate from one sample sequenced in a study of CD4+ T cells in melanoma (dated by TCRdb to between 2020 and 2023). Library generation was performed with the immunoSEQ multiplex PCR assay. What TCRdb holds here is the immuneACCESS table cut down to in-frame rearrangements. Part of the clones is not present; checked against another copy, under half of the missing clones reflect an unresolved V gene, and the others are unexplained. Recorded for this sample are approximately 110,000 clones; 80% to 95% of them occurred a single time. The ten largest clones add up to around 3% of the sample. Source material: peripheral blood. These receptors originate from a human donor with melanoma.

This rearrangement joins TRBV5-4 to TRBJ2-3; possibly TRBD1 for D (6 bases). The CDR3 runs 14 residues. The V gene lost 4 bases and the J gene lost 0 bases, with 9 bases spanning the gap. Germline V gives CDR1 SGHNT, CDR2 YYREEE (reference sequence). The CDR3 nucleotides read TGTGCCAGCAGCAAGGACAGAAGCACAGATACGCAGTATTTT. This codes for CASSKDRSTDTQYF.

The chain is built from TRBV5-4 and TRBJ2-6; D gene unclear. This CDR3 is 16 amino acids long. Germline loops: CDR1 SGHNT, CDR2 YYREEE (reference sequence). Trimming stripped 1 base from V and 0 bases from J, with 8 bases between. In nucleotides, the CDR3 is TGTGCCAGCAGCTTGAACAGTAACTCTGGGGCCAACGTCCTGACTTTC. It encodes CASSLNSNSGANVLTF.

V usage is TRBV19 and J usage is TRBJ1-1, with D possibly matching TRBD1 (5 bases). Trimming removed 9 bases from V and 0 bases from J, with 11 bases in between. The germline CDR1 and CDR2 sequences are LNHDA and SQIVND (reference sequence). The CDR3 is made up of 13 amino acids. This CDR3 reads CASTGQMNTEAFF. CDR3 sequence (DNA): TGTGCCAGCACCGGACAAATGAACACTGAAGCTTTCTTT.

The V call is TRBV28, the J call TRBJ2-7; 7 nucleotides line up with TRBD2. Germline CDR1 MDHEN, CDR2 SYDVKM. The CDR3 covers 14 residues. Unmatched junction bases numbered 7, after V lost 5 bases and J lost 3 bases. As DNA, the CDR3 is TGTGCCAGCAGTATCCTTAGCGGGTACTACGAGCAGTACTTC. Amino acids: CASSILSGYYEQYF.

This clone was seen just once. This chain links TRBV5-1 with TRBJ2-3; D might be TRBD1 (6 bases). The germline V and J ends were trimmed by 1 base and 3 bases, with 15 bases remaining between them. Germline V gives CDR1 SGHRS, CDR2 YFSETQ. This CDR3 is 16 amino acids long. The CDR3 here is CASSLRMTGVTDTQYF. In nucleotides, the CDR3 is TGCGCCAGCAGCTTGAGGATGACAGGCGTTACAGATACGCAGTATTTT. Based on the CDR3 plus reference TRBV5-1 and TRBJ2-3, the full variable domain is KAGVTQTPRYLIKTRGQQVTLSCSPISGHRSVSWYQQTPGQGLQFLFEYFSETQRNKGNFPGRFSGRQFSNSRSEMNVSTLELGDSALYLCASSLRMTGVTDTQYFGPGTRLTVL.

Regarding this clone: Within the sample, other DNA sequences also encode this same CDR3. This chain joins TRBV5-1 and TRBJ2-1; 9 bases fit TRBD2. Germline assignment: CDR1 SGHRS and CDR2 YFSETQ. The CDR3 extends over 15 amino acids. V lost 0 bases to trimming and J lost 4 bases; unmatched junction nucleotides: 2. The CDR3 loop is CASSLGLAGYNEQFF. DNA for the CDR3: TGCGCCAGCAGCTTGGGGCTAGCGGGATACAATGAGCAGTTCTTC. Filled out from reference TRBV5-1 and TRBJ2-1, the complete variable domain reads KAGVTQTPRYLIKTRGQQVTLSCSPISGHRSVSWYQQTPGQGLQFLFEYFSETQRNKGNFPGRFSGRQFSNSRSEMNVSTLELGDSALYLCASSLGLAGYNEQFFGPGTRLTVL.

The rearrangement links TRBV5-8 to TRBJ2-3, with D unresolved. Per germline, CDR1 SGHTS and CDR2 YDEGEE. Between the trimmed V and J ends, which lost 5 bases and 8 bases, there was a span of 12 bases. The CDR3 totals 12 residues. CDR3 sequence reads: CASSYERSTQYF. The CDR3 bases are TGTGCCAGCAGTTACGAGAGAAGTACGCAGTATTTT.

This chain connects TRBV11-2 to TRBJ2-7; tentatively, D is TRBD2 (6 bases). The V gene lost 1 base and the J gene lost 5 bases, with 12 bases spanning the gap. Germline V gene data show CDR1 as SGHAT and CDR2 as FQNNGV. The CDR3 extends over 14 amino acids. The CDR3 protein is CASSLATSLHEQYF. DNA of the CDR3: TGTGCCAGCAGCTTAGCGACTAGTCTACACGAGCAGTACTTC.

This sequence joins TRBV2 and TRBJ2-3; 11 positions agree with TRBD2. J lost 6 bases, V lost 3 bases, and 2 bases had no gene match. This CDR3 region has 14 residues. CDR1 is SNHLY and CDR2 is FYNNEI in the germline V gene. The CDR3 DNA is TGTGCCAGCAGTGACCGGACTAGCGGGGATACGCAGTATTTT. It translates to CASSDRTSGDTQYF.

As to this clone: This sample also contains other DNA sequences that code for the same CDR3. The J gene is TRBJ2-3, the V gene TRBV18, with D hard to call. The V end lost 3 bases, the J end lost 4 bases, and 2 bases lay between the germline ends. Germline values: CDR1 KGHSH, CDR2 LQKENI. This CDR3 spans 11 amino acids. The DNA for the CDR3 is TGTGCCAGCTCACCCTCAGATACGCAGTATTTT. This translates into CASSPSDTQYF.

CDR3: CAWKGREQDVGKLFF. The CDR3 nucleotides are TGTGCCTGGAAGGGTCGGGAACAGGACGTTGGAAAACTGTTTTTT. The chain is built from TRBV30 and TRBJ1-4; maybe TRBD1 (5 bases). CDR1 and CDR2 (germline): GTSNPN, SVGIG (reference sequence). V was trimmed by 4 bases and J by 10 bases, leaving 22 bases between them. The length of the CDR3 is 15 residues.

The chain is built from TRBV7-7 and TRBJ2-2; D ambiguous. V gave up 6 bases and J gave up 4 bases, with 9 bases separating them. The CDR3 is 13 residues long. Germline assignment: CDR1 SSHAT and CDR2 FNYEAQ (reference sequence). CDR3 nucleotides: TGTGCCAGCAGGCCCGGCGGCACCGGGGAGCTGTTTTTT. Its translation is CASRPGGTGELFF. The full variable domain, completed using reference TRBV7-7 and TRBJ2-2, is GAGVSQSPRYKVTKRGQDVTLRCDPISSHATLYWYQQALGQGPEFLTYFNYEAQPDKSGLPSDRFSAERPEGSISTLTIQRTEQRDSAMYRCASRPGGTGELFFGEGSRLTVL.